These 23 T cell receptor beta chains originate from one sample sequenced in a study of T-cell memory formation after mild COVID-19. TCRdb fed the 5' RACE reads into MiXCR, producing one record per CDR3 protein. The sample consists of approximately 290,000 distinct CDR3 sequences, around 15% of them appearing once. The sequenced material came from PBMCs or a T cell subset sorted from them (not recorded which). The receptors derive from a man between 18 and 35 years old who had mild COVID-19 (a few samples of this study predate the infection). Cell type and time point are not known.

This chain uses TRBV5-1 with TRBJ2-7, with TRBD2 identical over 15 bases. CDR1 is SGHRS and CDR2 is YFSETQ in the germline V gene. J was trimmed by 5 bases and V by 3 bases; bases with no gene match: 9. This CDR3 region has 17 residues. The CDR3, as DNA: TGCGCCAGCAGCTCGGGGACTAGCGGGGGGCCCCCCAACGAGCAGTACTTC. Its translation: CASSSGTSGGPPNEQYF.

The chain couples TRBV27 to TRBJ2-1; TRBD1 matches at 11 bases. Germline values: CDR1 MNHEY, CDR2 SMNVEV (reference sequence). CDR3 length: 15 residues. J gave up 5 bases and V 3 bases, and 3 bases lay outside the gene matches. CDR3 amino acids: CASSFRDRGDNEQFF. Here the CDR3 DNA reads TGTGCCAGCAGTTTCCGGGACAGGGGGGACAATGAGCAGTTCTTC.

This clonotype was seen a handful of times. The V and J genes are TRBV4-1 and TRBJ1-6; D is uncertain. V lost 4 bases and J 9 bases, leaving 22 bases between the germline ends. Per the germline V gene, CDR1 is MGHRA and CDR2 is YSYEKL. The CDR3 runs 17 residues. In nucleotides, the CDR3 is TGCGCCAGCAGCCTTCCGCCTGGCAGGCGGATTCCTTCACCCCTCCACTTT. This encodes CASSLPPGRRIPSPLHF.

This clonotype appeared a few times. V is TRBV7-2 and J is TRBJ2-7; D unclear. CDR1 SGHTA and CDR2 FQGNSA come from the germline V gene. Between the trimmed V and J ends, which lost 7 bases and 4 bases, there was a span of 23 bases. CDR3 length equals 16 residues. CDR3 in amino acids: CASTASDLEQRYEQYF. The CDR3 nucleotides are TGTGCCAGCACCGCCTCCGATTTGGAACAGAGATACGAGCAGTACTTC.

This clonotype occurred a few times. The CDR3 DNA follows: TGCAGCGTTGAGGTAGCGGAAGGAGAGACCCAGTACTTC. Amino acid sequence: CSVEVAEGETQYF. The gene calls are TRBV29-1 and TRBJ2-5; TRBD2 might be the D (6 bases). The CDR3 runs to 13 residues. The V end was cut by 3 bases, the J end by 4 bases, with 12 bases between. Germline CDR1 reads SQVTM; CDR2 reads ANQGSEA.

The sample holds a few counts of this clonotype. CDR3 protein: CASSTRGQDTQYF. The CDR3 nucleotides read TGTGCCAGCAGCACCCGTGGACAGGATACGCAGTATTTT. This chain uses TRBV9 with TRBJ2-3, with a possible D match to TRBD1 (6 bases). CDR3 size: 13 residues. V was shortened by 4 bases and J by 6 bases, with 12 bases between the two germline ends. CDR1 SGDLS and CDR2 YYNGEE come from the germline V gene.

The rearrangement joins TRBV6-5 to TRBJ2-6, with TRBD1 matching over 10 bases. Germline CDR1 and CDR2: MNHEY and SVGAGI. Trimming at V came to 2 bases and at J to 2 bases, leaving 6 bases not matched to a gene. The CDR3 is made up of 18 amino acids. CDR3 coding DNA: TGTGCCAGCAGTTACGACGGACAGGGGGTGACTGGGGCCAACGTCCTGACTTTC. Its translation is CASSYDGQGVTGANVLTF.

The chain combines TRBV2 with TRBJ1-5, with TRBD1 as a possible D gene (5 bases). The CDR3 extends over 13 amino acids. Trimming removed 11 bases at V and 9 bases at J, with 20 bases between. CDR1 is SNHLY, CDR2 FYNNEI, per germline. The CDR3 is CAGSGTPFRPQHF. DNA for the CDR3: TGTGCCGGTTCCGGGACTCCCTTTAGGCCCCAGCATTTT.

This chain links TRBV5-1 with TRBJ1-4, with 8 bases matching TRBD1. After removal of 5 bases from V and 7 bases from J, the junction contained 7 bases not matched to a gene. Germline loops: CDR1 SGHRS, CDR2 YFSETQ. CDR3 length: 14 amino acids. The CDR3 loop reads CASRPFTGGEKLFF. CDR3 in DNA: TGCGCCAGCAGACCCTTTACAGGGGGTGAAAAACTGTTTTTT.

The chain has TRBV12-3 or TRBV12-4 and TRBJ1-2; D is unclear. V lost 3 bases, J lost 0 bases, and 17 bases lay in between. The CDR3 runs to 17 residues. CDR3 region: CASSFFGSVTANYGYTF. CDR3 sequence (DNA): TGTGCCAGCAGTTTTTTCGGGTCGGTTACAGCTAACTATGGCTACACCTTC.

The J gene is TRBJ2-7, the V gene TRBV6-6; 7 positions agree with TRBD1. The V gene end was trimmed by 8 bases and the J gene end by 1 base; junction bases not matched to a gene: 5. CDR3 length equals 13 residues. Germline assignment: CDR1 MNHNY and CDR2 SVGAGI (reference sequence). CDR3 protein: CASLGQVSYEQYF. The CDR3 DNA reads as TGTGCCAGCCTCGGACAGGTATCCTACGAGCAGTACTTC.

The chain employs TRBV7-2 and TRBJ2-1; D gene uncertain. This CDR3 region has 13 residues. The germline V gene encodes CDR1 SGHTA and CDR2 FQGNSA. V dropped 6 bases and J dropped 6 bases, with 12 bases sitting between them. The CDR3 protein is CASRKQQANEQFF. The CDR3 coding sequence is TGTGCCAGCAGAAAACAGCAGGCCAATGAGCAGTTCTTC. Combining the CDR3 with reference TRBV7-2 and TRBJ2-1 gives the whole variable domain GAGVSQSPSNKVTEKGKDVELRCDPISGHTALYWYRQSLGQGLEFLIYFQGNSAPDKSGLPSDRFSAERTGGSVSTLTIQRTQQEDSAVYLCASRKQQANEQFFGPGTRLTVL.

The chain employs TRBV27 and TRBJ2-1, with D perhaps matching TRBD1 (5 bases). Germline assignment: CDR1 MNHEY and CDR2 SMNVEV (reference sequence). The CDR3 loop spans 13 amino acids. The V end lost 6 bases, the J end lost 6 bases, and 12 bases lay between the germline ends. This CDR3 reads CASRGPRVNEQFF. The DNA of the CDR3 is TGTGCCAGCAGGGGGCCAAGGGTCAATGAGCAGTTCTTC.

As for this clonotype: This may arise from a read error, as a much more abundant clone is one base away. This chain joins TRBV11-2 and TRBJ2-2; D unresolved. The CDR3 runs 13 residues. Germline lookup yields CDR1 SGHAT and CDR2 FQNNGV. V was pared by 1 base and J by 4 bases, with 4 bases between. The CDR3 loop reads CASSLGVTGELFF. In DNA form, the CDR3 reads TGTGCCAGCAGCTTAGGGGTCACCGGGGAGCTGTTTTTT.

This CDR3 is CASSPSRTGGNYGYTF. CDR3 nucleotides: TGTGCCAGCAGCCCCAGCCGGACAGGGGGTAACTATGGCTACACCTTC. The chain employs TRBV7-8 and TRBJ1-2; 10 positions agree with TRBD1. Unmatched junction bases numbered 7, after V lost 5 bases and J lost 1 base. The length of the CDR3 is 16 residues. In germline, CDR1 is SGHVS, CDR2 FQNEAQ.

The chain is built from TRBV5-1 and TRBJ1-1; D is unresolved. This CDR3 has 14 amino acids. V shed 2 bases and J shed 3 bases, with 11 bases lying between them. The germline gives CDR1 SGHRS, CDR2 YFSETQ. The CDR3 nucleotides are TGCGCCAGCAGCTTTGGCACGACGTACACTGAAGCTTTCTTT. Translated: CASSFGTTYTEAFF.

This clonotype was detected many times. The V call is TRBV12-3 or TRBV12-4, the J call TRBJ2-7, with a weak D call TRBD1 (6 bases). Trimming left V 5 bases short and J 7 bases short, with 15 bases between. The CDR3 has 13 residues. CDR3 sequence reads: CASSRNRVGEQYV. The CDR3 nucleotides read TGTGCCAGCAGTAGAAACAGGGTTGGGGAGCAGTACGTC.

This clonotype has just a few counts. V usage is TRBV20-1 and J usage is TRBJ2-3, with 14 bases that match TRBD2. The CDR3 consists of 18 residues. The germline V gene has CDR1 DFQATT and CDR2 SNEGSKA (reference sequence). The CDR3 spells CSGGAGLAGGKGSDTQYF. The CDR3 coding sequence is TGCAGCGGAGGAGCCGGACTAGCGGGGGGCAAGGGGTCAGATACGCAGTATTTT.

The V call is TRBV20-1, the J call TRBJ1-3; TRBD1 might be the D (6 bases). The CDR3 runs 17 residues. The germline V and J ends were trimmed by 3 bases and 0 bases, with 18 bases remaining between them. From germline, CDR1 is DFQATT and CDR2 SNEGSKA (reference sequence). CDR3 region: CSARDIQQDSSGNTIYF. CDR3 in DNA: TGCAGTGCTAGGGACATTCAACAGGACAGCTCTGGAAACACCATATATTTT.

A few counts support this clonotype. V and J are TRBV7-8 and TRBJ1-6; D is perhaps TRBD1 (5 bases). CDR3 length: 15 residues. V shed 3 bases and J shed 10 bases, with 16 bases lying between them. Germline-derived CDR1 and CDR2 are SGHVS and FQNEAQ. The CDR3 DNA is TGTGCCAGCAGCTTTGCCGGCAGGGAGGGATCACCCCTCCACTTT. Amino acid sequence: CASSFAGREGSPLHF.

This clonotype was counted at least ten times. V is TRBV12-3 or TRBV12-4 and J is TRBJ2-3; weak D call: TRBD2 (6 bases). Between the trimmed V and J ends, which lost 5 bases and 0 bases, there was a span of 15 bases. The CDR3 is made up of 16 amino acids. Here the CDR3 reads CASSQGTSGSTDTQYF. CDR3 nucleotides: TGTGCCAGCAGTCAAGGGACTTCGGGAAGCACAGATACGCAGTATTTT.

The CDR3 nucleotides read TGCGCCAGCAGCCATGAAACCGACCTGGGTTACGAGCAGTACTTC. It specifies CASSHETDLGYEQYF. The chain has TRBV5-1 and TRBJ2-7; D not resolved. CDR3 length: 15 amino acids. V was clipped by 4 bases and J by 4 bases, with 18 bases between them. Germline V gene data show CDR1 as SGHRS and CDR2 as YFSETQ.

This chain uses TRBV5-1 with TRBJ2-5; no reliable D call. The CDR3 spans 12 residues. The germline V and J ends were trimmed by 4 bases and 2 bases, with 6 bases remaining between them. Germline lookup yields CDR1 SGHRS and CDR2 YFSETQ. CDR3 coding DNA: TGCGCCAGCAGCCCCCAGCAAGAGACCCAGTACTTC. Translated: CASSPQQETQYF.